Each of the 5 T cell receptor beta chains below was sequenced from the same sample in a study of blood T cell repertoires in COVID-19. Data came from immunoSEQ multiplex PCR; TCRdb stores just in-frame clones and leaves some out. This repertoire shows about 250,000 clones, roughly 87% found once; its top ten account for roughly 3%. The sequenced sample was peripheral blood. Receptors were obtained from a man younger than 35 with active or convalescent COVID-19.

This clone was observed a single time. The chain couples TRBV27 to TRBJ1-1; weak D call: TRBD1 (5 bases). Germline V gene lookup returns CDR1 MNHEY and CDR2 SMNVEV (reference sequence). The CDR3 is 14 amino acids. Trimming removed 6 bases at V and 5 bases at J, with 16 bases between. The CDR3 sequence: CASRVPSGGTEAFF. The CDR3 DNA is TGTGCCAGCAGGGTCCCGTCCGGGGGGACTGAAGCTTTCTTT.

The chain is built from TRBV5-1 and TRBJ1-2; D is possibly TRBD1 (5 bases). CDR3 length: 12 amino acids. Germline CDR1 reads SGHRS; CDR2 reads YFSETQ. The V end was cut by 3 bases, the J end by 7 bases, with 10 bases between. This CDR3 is CASSSGGAGYTF. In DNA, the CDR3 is TGCGCCAGCAGCTCCGGGGGAGCTGGCTACACCTTC. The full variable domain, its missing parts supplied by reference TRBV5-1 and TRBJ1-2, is KAGVTQTPRYLIKTRGQQVTLSCSPISGHRSVSWYQQTPGQGLQFLFEYFSETQRNKGNFPGRFSGRQFSNSRSEMNVSTLELGDSALYLCASSSGGAGYTFGSGTRLTVV.

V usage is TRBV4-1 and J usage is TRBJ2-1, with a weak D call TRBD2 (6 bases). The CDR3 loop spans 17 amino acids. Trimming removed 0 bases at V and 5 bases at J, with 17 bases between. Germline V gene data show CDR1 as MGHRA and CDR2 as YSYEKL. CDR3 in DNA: TGCGCCAGCAGCCAAGATGTGTGGGACGGAGGGGACAATGAGCAGTTCTTC. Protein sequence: CASSQDVWDGGDNEQFF.

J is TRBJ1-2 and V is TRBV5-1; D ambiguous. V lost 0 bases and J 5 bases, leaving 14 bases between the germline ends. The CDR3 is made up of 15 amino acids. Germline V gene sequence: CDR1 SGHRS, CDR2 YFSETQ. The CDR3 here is CASSLGLASWYGYTF. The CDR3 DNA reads TGCGCCAGCAGCTTGGGATTGGCATCTTGGTATGGCTACACCTTC.

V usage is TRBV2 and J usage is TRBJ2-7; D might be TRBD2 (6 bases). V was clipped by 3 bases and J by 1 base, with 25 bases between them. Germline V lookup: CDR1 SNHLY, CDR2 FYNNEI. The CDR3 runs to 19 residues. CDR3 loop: CASSDETFLREDLSYEQYF. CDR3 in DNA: TGTGCCAGCAGTGATGAGACCTTCTTAAGGGAGGATCTTTCCTACGAGCAGTACTTC.